This T cell receptor (beta chain) was observed in a study of T cell responses to AZD1222 COVID-19 vaccine. Profiled with immunoSEQ multiplex PCR; TCRdb holds only in-frame clones, not every one. In the table there are fewer than 110,000 clones, 91% of which are singletons. Regarding this clone: Its cognate antigen is unknown.

General study points: Baseline serostatus was positive in only a handful of AZD1222 recipients.

Germline loops: CDR1 SGHTA, CDR2 FQGNSA. V dropped 6 bases and J dropped 2; count of bases not matched to a gene: 7. This CDR3 comprises 14 residues. Specimen: peripheral blood, collected on day 0 of AZD1222 vaccination. J is TRBJ2-7 and V is TRBV7-2; 7 bases match TRBD1. The receptor was isolated from an adult in good health. In DNA, the CDR3 is TGTGCCAGCAGTGAAGACAGGGTCCCCTACGAGCAGTACTTC. This sequence encodes CASSEDRVPYEQYF.